Listed below are T cell receptor beta chains from one sample, sequenced in a study of blood T cell repertoires in COVID-19. Only in-frame clones appear in the TCRdb table, and some are missing; sequencing was by immunoSEQ multiplex PCR. The repertoire holds approximately 380,000 clones, with roughly 91% as singletons. Specimen: PBMCs or T cells enriched from blood (not recorded which). These receptors originate from a woman under 30 who had recovered from COVID-19. The CDR3 runs from the conserved cysteine through the conserved F or W. Each record gives: V gene, clone size, D gene, J gene, CDR3 protein, CDR3 DNA. A D gene is named only where the DNA matches it firmly. Clone sizes are given selectively: once, few, many, or a class where the clone is expanded.

TRBV4-2,once,.,TRBJ1-1,CASSQEELISEAFF,TGTGCCAGCAGCCAAGAGGAGCTGATTTCTGAAGCTTTCTTT
TRBV18,.,.,TRBJ1-5,CASSPGGQDQPQHF,TGTGCCAGCTCCCCGGGGGGACAAGATCAGCCCCAGCATTTT
TRBV7-3,.,.,TRBJ2-2,CASSSAGDTGELFF,TGTGCCAGCAGCTCCGCAGGGGACACCGGGGAGCTGTTTTTT
TRBV6-5,.,.,TRBJ1-2,CASSYSAGNGYTF,TGTGCCAGCAGTTACTCTGCGGGGAATGGCTACACCTTC
TRBV2,.,.,TRBJ1-2,CASIPGKGRQLNYGYTF,TGTGCCAGCATCCCCGGTAAAGGCCGACAATTAAACTATGGCTACACCTTC
TRBV5-4,.,TRBD1,TRBJ1-4,CASSLLGQSNEKLFF,TGTGCCAGCAGCTTGCTGGGACAGAGCAATGAAAAACTGTTTTTT
TRBV19,.,.,TRBJ1-5,CASSRPRGNQPQHF,TGTGCCAGTAGCCGACCGAGGGGCAATCAGCCCCAGCATTTT
TRBV3-1/TRBV3-2,.,TRBD2,TRBJ2-3,CASSQEGASGGNTDTQYF,TGTGCCAGCAGCCAAGAAGGTGCGAGCGGGGGGAACACAGATACGCAGTATTTT
TRBV19,.,TRBD1,TRBJ2-7,CASSIQGVDEQYF,TGTGCCAGTAGTATACAGGGGGTTGACGAGCAGTACTTC
TRBV5-6,.,.,TRBJ1-1,CASSFTGTTHPEGGAFF,TGTGCCAGCAGCTTTACGGGGACTACCCACCCGGAGGGGGGAGCTTTCTTT
TRBV18,few,.,TRBJ1-1,CASSPPVRAEAFF,TGTGCCAGCTCACCGCCAGTTCGGGCTGAAGCTTTCTTT
TRBV12-3/TRBV12-4,.,.,TRBJ1-2,CASSGDTEYGYTF,TGTGCCAGCAGTGGGGACACGGAATATGGCTACACCTTC
TRBV12-3/TRBV12-4,few,.,TRBJ1-2,CASSLMGLGGYTF,TGTGCCAGCAGTTTAATGGGGCTAGGGGGCTACACCTTC
TRBV2,.,TRBD1,TRBJ1-2,CASRGEGAAGYTF,TGTGCCAGCCGGGGCGAGGGGGCGGCTGGCTACACCTTC
TRBV18,.,TRBD2,TRBJ2-1,CASSGLAGVEAYNEQFF,TGTGCCAGCTCAGGACTAGCGGGCGTGGAGGCCTACAATGAGCAGTTCTTC
TRBV10-2,.,.,TRBJ1-4,CASSESSRFPTNEKLFF,TGCGCCAGCAGTGAAAGTTCTCGGTTCCCAACTAATGAAAAACTGTTTTTT
TRBV2,.,.,TRBJ1-1,CAIRGTENTEAFF,TGTGCCATTCGCGGTACGGAGAACACTGAAGCTTTCTTT
TRBV7-9,.,.,TRBJ1-1,CASSLGANTEAFF,TGTGCCAGCAGCTTGGGGGCTAACACTGAAGCTTTCTTT
TRBV11-2,.,.,TRBJ2-2,CASSPGNTGELFF,TGTGCCAGCAGCCCGGGGAACACCGGGGAGCTGTTTTTT
TRBV6-1,once,.,TRBJ2-6,CASSGELISGANVLTF,TGTGCCAGCAGTGGAGAACTCATCTCTGGGGCCAACGTCCTGACTTTC
TRBV5-1,few,TRBD1,TRBJ1-4,CASSGTQGAYNEKLFF,TGCGCCAGCAGCGGGACACAGGGGGCATATAATGAAAAACTGTTTTTT
TRBV5-1,.,.,TRBJ2-7,CASSLAAGLYEQYF,TGCGCCAGCAGCTTGGCCGCGGGACTCTACGAGCAGTACTTC
TRBV2,.,.,TRBJ2-3,CASSEAGHGRTDTQYF,TGTGCCAGCAGTGAAGCCGGACACGGCCGCACAGATACGCAGTATTTT
TRBV5-1,.,.,TRBJ1-1,CASSLVNFHLATEAFF,TGCGCCAGCAGCTTGGTCAATTTTCATTTGGCCACTGAAGCTTTCTTT
TRBV5-4,.,.,TRBJ1-2,CASSPTGLIYGYTF,TGTGCCAGCAGCCCTACTGGACTCATCTATGGCTACACCTTC
TRBV7-9,.,.,TRBJ2-5,CASSLDTGVDRQETQYF,TGTGCCAGCAGCTTAGACACCGGGGTGGATCGTCAAGAGACCCAGTACTTC
TRBV6-5,once,TRBD1,TRBJ1-1,CASSYSGTDPRGAFF,TGTGCCAGCAGTTACTCTGGGACAGACCCCCGGGGGGCTTTCTTT
TRBV19,.,.,TRBJ2-7,CASNPERNYEQYF,TGTGCCAGTAACCCGGAGCGGAACTACGAGCAGTACTTC
TRBV18,.,TRBD1,TRBJ1-5,CASSRVQTGQGSNQPQHF,TGTGCCAGCTCCCGAGTCCAGACGGGACAGGGGTCCAATCAGCCCCAGCATTTT
TRBV6-2/TRBV6-3,.,.,TRBJ1-6,CASSLIRGNSPLHF,TGTGCCAGCAGCCTCATTAGGGGTAATTCACCCCTCCACTTT
TRBV19,.,.,TRBJ1-5,CASRTTGPNQPQHF,TGTGCCAGTAGAACCACAGGACCCAATCAGCCCCAGCATTTT